This TCR beta chain stems from a study of T cell responses to AZD1222 COVID-19 vaccine (dated by TCRdb to 2020 to 2022). Background on the whole study: A total of 230 to 250 trial participants underwent TCR sequencing, of whom 207 received two doses of AZD1222 and 26 received two doses of the MenACWY control vaccine. Trial participants were enrolled by age into subgroups of 18-55, 56-69 and 70-plus years, and around 150, 28 and 57 TCR-sequenced participants, respectively, were included in these subgroups.

This clone was counted once. No cognate antigen has been identified for it. No base quality information exists; no much larger clone differs at one position. The meaning of the sample's time point label: baseline before first vaccination. The treatment or condition label, read with the paper, signifies: meningococcal conjugate vaccine given as trial control. The vaccinee samples were drawn from two UK trials, COV001 and COV002, one of which was a single-blind randomized controlled phase 2/3 trial testing AZD1222 (ChAdOx1 nCoV-19) in healthy adults. For TCRbeta chain sequencing, PBMC samples were collected from trial participants at day 0 and at day 28 after the second dose. Broad study findings and their caveats: In the small 56-69-year group, the increase in depth fell short of significance, most likely because of low power. Vaccine-associated CD4 TCRs spanned the whole spike protein, with dominant responses in regions 160-218 and 743-854. A significant rise in spike-specific TCR breadth and depth was observed after two AZD1222 doses relative to day 0 and relative to MenACWY recipients. Conclusions about previously exposed vaccinees are limited because only six or seven AZD1222 recipients were SARS-CoV-2 seropositive at baseline. Because no samples from the day 14 peak response were available, repertoires could be characterized only after the peak T cell response. Nearly half of unique spike-specific TCRs reportedly recognized epitopes outside regions mutated in the B.1.351 and B.1.1.7 variants. Participants were mostly white British, with more females than males. The authors suggested clonal diversity may have been underestimated.

The CDR3 regions of human TCRbeta chains were analyzed by immunosequencing. As for the original processing: TCRs in the repertoires were matched against a reference library of SARS-CoV-2-specific TCRs that had been generated with the MIRA antigen-specificity platform. Breadth meant the fraction of unique TCRs that were SARS-CoV-2-associated, whereas depth meant the fraction of total T cells that were SARS-CoV-2-associated. Using the MIRA data, each spike-specific TCR was mapped to the spike region that the TCR reacts to and placed in a CD4 or CD8 class. Log10-transformed breadth and depth values were compared by one-way ANOVA with Sidak's multiple comparisons tests. In TCRdb, the immuneACCESS table is reduced to in-frame sequences with V and J assigned. These tables do not hold every clone; where another copy was compared, an unresolved V gene accounts for under half, and the others remain unexplained. The V and J calls and clone size come from that table; D and trimming were worked out from the DNA. The sample records some 140,000 clones, 86% of which are singletons. 5.5% of the sample lies in the top ten.

The CDR3 measures 16 amino acids from cysteine to phenylalanine. Of the read, only the CDR3 DNA is kept; its 48 bases are in frame from base 1. V loses 3 bases, J loses 4 bases, and the germline ends lie 16 bases apart. CDR1 and CDR2, per the germline V gene, are SGHVS and FQNEAQ. This TCR came from an adult in good health. The source material was peripheral blood, sampled on day 0 of MenACWY control vaccination. In this chain, TRBV7-8 is recombined with TRBJ2-1; TRBD2 could be the D gene, as 5 bases match. The nucleotide sequence reads as follows: TGTGCCAGCAGCTTCGGTGCAGCCCGAGGGTACAATGAGCAGTTCTTC. This codes for CASSFGAARGYNEQFF.